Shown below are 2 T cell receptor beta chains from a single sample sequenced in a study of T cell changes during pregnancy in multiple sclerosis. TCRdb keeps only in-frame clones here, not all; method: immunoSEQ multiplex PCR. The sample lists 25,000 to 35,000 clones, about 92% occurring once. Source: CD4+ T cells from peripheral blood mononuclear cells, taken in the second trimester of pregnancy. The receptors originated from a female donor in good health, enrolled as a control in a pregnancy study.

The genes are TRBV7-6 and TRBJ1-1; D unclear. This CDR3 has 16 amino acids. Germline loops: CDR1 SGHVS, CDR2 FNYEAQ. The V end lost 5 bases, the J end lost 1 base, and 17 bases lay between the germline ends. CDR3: CASSKIPFGANTEAFF. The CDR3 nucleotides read TGTGCCAGCAGCAAGATACCCTTCGGAGCGAACACTGAAGCTTTCTTT.

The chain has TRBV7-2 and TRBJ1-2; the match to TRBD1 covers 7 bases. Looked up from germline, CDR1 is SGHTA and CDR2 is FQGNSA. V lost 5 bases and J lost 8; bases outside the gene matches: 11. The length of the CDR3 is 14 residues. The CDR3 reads CASSDTGVQRGYTF. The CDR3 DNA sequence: TGTGCCAGCAGCGATACAGGGGTTCAGAGGGGCTACACCTTC.